This TCR beta chain was recovered during a study of T cells in Graves' hyperthyroidism and ophthalmopathy. Researchers took RNA transcripts and amplified the TCR beta CDR3 regions from them. Researchers ran a first-round RT-PCR on the TCR CDR3 using the HTBI primer set. TCRdb re-analysed the multiplex PCR reads in MiXCR, keeping a single row per CDR3 protein. The data contain about 500,000 distinct CDR3 sequences, roughly 18% of them singletons. This clonotype was detected ten times or more. The sequenced material came from blood. The TCR sequence derives from a woman aged 18-29 years with Graves' ophthalmopathy.

Here the CDR3 reads CSARELAEAYNEQFF. In nucleotides, the CDR3 is TGCAGTGCTAGGGAACTAGCGGAGGCCTACAATGAGCAGTTCTTC. The rearrangement joins TRBV20-1 to TRBJ2-1; 8 bases agree with TRBD2. The CDR3 has 15 residues. CDR1 is DFQATT and CDR2 is SNEGSKA in the germline V gene (reference sequence). The junction had 6 bases not matched to a gene; V was cut back by 3 bases and J by 2 bases.